The 8 T cell receptor beta chains presented below share a single source sample, sequenced in a study of human T cells and chemical hapten exposure. TCRdb called the RACE reads again in MiXCR, with one record for every CDR3 protein. The sample consists of more than 100,000 distinct CDR3 sequences, approximately 15% of them appearing once. Specified time point: patch test 1, 2 weeks after DPC sensitization. Treatment here: therapeutic diphenylcyclopropenone sensitization with weekly scalp DPC. Source: whole blood, taken in connection with sensitization to the hapten diphenylcyclopropenone (DPC). These receptors all come from a man aged 18 to 30 with alopecia areata. Some clones in this sample may be carry-over from other donors' samples.

This clonotype was picked up many times. The V gene is TRBV2, the J gene TRBJ1-1, with TRBD1 identical over 7 bases. The CDR3 is made up of 12 amino acids. Trimming at V came to 6 bases and at J to 4 bases, leaving 2 bases not matched to a gene. From germline, CDR1 is SNHLY and CDR2 FYNNEI. CDR3 amino acids: CASRAGGTEAFF. CDR3 in DNA: TGTGCCAGCAGGGCAGGGGGCACTGAAGCTTTCTTT.

This clonotype showed up just a few times. This chain links TRBV7-9 with TRBJ1-3, with unresolved D. From germline, CDR1 is SEHNR and CDR2 FQNEAQ (reference sequence). Trimming cost V 3 bases and J 3 bases, with 15 bases left between them. This CDR3 has 16 residues. The CDR3 DNA follows: TGTGCCAGCAGCTTCTTCAGCCCGCCGGGTGGAAACACCATATATTTT. Its translation is CASSFFSPPGGNTIYF.

The chain couples TRBV19 to TRBJ1-1; D might be TRBD1 (6 bases). The CDR3 is 15 amino acids. Deletions cut 6 bases from V and 0 bases from J, with 14 bases between. Looked up from germline, CDR1 is LNHDA and CDR2 is SQIVND (reference sequence). This chain's CDR3 is CASRTGQRMNTEAFF. CDR3 DNA: TGTGCCAGTAGGACGGGACAACGGATGAACACTGAAGCTTTCTTT.

This clonotype was found many times. The rearrangement uses TRBV12-3 or TRBV12-4 and TRBJ1-4, with TRBD1 matching over 10 bases. This CDR3 has 15 residues. The ends lost 2 bases at V and 5 bases at J; junction bases unmatched: 2. CDR3 DNA sequence: TGTGCCAGCAGTTTATTGGACAGGGGGAATGAAAAACTGTTTTTT. Protein: CASSLLDRGNEKLFF.

This clonotype was counted ten times or more. This chain connects TRBV18 to TRBJ2-7, with D perhaps TRBD1 or TRBD2 (5 bases each). V was trimmed by 4 bases and J by 2 bases, leaving 12 bases between them. The germline CDR1 and CDR2 sequences are KGHSH and LQKENI. CDR3 length: 14 amino acids. The CDR3 sequence is CASSRGAGTYEQYF. The CDR3 DNA sequence: TGTGCCAGCTCACGAGGGGCAGGGACCTACGAGCAGTACTTC.

This clonotype was counted at least ten times. The chain combines TRBV6-1 with TRBJ1-2; 9 positions match TRBD1. This CDR3 has 15 amino acids. Germline CDR1 reads MNHNS; CDR2 reads SASEGT. V lost 0 bases and J lost 8; bases outside the gene matches: 7. The CDR3 DNA sequence: TGTGCCAGCAGTGAAGCGGCACAGGGGGCGAAAGGCTACACCTTC. Its protein product is CASSEAAQGAKGYTF.

In its sample, this clonotype was seen a few times. The V gene is TRBV29-1, the J gene TRBJ2-7, with D possibly matching TRBD1 (6 bases). Trimming took off 7 bases at V and 2 bases at J, with 15 bases between the two ends. Germline CDR1 and CDR2: SQVTM and ANQGSEA. CDR3 length equals 13 residues. Written as DNA, the CDR3 is TGCAGCGCTGAGACAGGCGAGACCTACGAGCAGTACTTC. Translating it yields CSAETGETYEQYF.

The chain carries TRBV12-3 or TRBV12-4 and TRBJ2-1; 9 bases agree with TRBD1. The CDR3 sequence is 13 residues long. Trimming cost V 7 bases and J 6 bases; bases outside gene matches: 4. The chain's CDR3 is CASTGTGSNEQFF. The CDR3 DNA reads as TGTGCCAGCACCGGGACAGGGAGCAATGAGCAGTTCTTC.